The text below deals with one T cell receptor beta chain. The protocol was immunoSEQ multiplex PCR, while the TCRdb copy is restricted to in-frame clones and leaves out a portion. This sample yields roughly 120,000 clones, of which about nine tenths are seen a single time; 7.7% belongs to the top ten. The sample belongs to a study of blood T cell repertoires in COVID-19. Study-wide background: The study drew acute and convalescent COVID-19 samples from the United States, Italy and Spain. The analysed material was cDNA or gDNA that came from T cells, B-cell-depleted T cells, or PBMCs.

This CDR3 spans 15 amino acids. The J segment lost 4 bases and the V segment lost 0 bases, leaving 2 bases of the junction unmatched. Per the germline V gene, CDR1 is GTSNPN and CDR2 is SVGIG (reference sequence). This TCR came from a human donor in a cohort sampled during active COVID-19. The chain has TRBV30 and TRBJ2-3; the match to TRBD2 covers 12 bases. Sequencing was done on a sample of peripheral blood. The CDR3 DNA is TGTGCCTGGAGTGTACTAGCGGGGGGTCCAGATACGCAGTATTTT. Translated, it gives CAWSVLAGGPDTQYF.